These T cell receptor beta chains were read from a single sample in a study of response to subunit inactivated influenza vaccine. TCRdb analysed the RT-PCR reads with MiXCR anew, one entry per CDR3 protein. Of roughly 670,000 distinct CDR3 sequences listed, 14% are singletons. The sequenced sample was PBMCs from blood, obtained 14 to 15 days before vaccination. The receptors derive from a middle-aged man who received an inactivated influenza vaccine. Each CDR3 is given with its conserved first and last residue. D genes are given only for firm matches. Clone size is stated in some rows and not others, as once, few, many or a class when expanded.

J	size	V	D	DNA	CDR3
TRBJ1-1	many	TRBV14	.	TGTGCCAGCAGCCAGCAACAGGGACCCCAAGCTTTCTTT	CASSQQQGPQAFF
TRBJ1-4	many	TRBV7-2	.	TGTGCCAGCAGCTTATACCAGGGGCGTAATGAAAAACTGTTTTTT	CASSLYQGRNEKLFF
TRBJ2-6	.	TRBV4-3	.	TGCGCCAGCAGCCAAGATCCCATCCGGGCCAACGTCCTGACTTTC	CASSQDPIRANVLTF
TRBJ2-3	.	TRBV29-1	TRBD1	TGCAGCGCCGACAGGGGGTCAGATACGCAGTATTTT	CSADRGSDTQYF
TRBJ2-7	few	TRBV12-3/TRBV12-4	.	TGTGCCAGCAGTTTCGGCAACTCCTACGAGCAGTACTTC	CASSFGNSYEQYF
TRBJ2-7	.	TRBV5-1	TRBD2	TGCGCCAGCAGCTTGAGGGCGGGAGGGCTTAGCTCCTACGAGCAGTACTTC	CASSLRAGGLSSYEQYF
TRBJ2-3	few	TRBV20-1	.	TGCAGTGCTAGAGATGCTAGAGGGGGTACAGATACGCAGTATTTT	CSARDARGGTDTQYF
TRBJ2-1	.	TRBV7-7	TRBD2	TGTGCTAGCAGCTTAGCGTGGCCTTCCTCCCAACAGCGGGAAATGGTCTTC	CASSLAWPSSQQREMVF
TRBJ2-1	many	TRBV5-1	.	TGCGCCAGCAGCCCCGTTGGGGGGCCCTACAATGAGCAGTTCTTC	CASSPVGGPYNEQFF
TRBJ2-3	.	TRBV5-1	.	TGCGCCAGCAGCCTTGGGACACCTAGCACAGATACGCAGTATTTT	CASSLGTPSTDTQYF
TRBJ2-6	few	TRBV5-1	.	TGCGCCAGCAGCTACCCGGTGGGTCACAGAACTCCTGGGGCCAACGTCCTGACTTTC	CASSYPVGHRTPGANVLTF
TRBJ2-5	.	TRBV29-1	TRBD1	TGCAGCGTTGTCGGGACAGGGGTTGAGACCCAGTACTTC	CSVVGTGVETQYF
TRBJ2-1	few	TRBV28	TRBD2	TGTGCCAGCAGGAGGGGAGGGTCGGGGAGGAATGAGCAGTTCTTC	CASRRGGSGRNEQFF
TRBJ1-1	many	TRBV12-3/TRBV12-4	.	TGTGCCAGCAGCATAGGGGGTAACACTGAAGCTTTCTTT	CASSIGGNTEAFF
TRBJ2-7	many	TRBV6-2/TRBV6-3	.	TGTGCCAGCAGTTACGAAAGGCTCTACGAGCAGTACTTC	CASSYERLYEQYF
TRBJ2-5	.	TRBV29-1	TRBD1	TGCAGCGTAGACAGGGGTAAAGGAGAGACCCAGTACTTC	CSVDRGKGETQYF
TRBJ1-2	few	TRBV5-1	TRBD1	TGCGCCAGCAGCCAAAGACAGGGGGCTGACTATGGCTACACCTTC	CASSQRQGADYGYTF
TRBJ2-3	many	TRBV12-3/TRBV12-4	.	TGTGCCAGCAGCCCTGTAATCCCCGGGACTACGCAGTATTTT	CASSPVIPGTTQYF
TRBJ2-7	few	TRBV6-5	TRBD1	TGTGCCAGCAGACTCGGACAGGGCGTCTCTTACGAGCAGTACTTC	CASRLGQGVSYEQYF
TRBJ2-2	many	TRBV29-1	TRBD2	TGCAGCGTTCGCGGGGGGGTTAACACCGGGGAGCTGTTTTTT	CSVRGGVNTGELFF
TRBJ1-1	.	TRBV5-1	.	TGCGCCAGCAGAGGCCAGGGCTTCACAAACACTGAAGCTTTCTTT	CASRGQGFTNTEAFF
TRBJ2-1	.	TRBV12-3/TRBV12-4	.	TGTGCCAGCAGTTTCTTAGGGCATGCCTACAATGAGCAGTTCTTC	CASSFLGHAYNEQFF
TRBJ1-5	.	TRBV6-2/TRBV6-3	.	TGTGCCAGCAGTGCCCGGGGCCGCGCTAAGTCGCCCCAGCATTTT	CASSARGRAKSPQHF
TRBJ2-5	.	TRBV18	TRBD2	TGTGCCAGCTCACCACCGATAGGCGGGGGGCTAAATCGAGAGACCCAGTACTTC	CASSPPIGGGLNRETQYF